This TCR beta chain was sequenced during a study of shared clonotypes between healthy human individuals. In the study overall: There were three CD4 naive, three CD4 memory, two CD8 naive and one CD8 memory plates per donor.

This clone was seen only once. Method: immunoSEQ multiplex PCR; TCRdb's copy keeps in-frame clones and lacks some. The data hold some 800,000 clones, with 90% to 95% observed a single time. Naive CD8 cells, CD45RO-negative and positively selected for CCR7, excluded terminally differentiated effector memory CD45RA+ cells. The clonotype was recovered from a man aged 30-40 years in good health. The sample consisted of naive CD8+ T cells sorted from blood.

CDR3 coding DNA: TGTGCCAGTAGTATAGAGGTAGGAGTTGGGTACGAGCAGTACTTC. Its protein is CASSIEVGVGYEQYF. This chain joins TRBV19 and TRBJ2-7, with D unclear. CDR1 LNHDA and CDR2 SQIVND come from the germline V gene (reference sequence). The CDR3 extends over 15 amino acids. The V end was cut by 0 bases, the J end by 4 bases, with 13 bases between. The complete variable domain, with remaining parts taken from reference TRBV19 and TRBJ2-7, reads DGGITQSPKYLFRKEGQNVTLSCEQNLNHDAMYWYRQDPGQGLRLIYYSQIVNDFQKGDIAEGYSVSREKKESFPLTVTSAQKNPTAFYLCASSIEVGVGYEQYFGPGTRLTVT.